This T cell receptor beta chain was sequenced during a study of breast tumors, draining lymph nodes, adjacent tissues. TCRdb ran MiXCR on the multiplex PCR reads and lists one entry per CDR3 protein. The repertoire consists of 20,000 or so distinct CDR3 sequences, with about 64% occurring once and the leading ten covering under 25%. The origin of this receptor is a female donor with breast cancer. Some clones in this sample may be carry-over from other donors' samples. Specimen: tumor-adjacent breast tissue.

The CDR3 DNA follows: TGTGCCAGTAGTGCGCGCAGGGCGGTAGGAAACACCATATATTTT. Protein: CASSARRAVGNTIYF. J is TRBJ1-3 and V is TRBV19; D perhaps matches TRBD1 (5 bases). Germline values: CDR1 LNHDA, CDR2 SQIVND (reference sequence). The CDR3 length is 15 residues. V was clipped by 5 bases and J by 4 bases, with 15 bases between them. Full variable domain (rest looked up from reference TRBV19 and TRBJ1-3): DGGITQSPKYLFRKEGQNVTLSCEQNLNHDAMYWYRQDPGQGLRLIYYSQIVNDFQKGDIAEGYSVSREKKESFPLTVTSAQKNPTAFYLCASSARRAVGNTIYFGEGSWLTVV.